Included here is one TCR beta chain sequence, with context. Its antigen specificity is not known. Per-base quality was not reported, and no clone a single base away is much larger than it. The CDR3 has 14 amino acids, counting the end cysteine and phenylalanine. Only the CDR3 region is kept as DNA, spanning 42 bases read in frame from base 1. V is reduced by 3 bases and J by 8 bases, leaving a spacing of 13 bases between them. The germline V gene yields MGHDK for CDR1 and SYGVNS for CDR2. The CDR3 regions of human TCRbeta chains were analyzed by immunosequencing. Per the source publication's procedure: TCRs in the repertoires were compared against a reference library of SARS-CoV-2-specific TCRs that had been generated with the MIRA antigen-specificity platform. Breadth was defined as the fraction of unique TCRs that were SARS-CoV-2-associated, and depth was defined as the fraction of total T cells that were SARS-CoV-2-associated. Using the MIRA data, each spike-specific TCR was assigned both to the spike region to which the TCR was reactive and to a CD4 or CD8 class. Log10-transformed breadth and depth values were compared by one-way ANOVA with Sidak's multiple comparisons tests. TCRdb took this table from immuneACCESS and kept in-frame rearrangements with V and J called. Such tables lack part of the clones; where checked against another copy, unresolved V genes explain under half of the gap, and the rest is unexplained. The DNA was the basis for D and trimming; V, J and clone size are from that table. The sample table records approximately 110,000 clones; 91% of these occur just once. Roughly 7% of the sample lies in the top ten.

The time point label, as the study defines it: baseline before first vaccination. Samples from vaccinated people were obtained from the UK trials COV001 and COV002, which included a single-blind randomized controlled phase 2/3 trial of AZD1222 (ChAdOx1 nCoV-19) in healthy adults. Trial participant PBMC samples were collected at day 0 and day 28 after the second dose for TCRbeta chain sequencing. This sample was taken from a study of T cell responses to AZD1222 COVID-19 vaccine (dated by TCRdb to the early 2020s). For context, the study as a whole: AZD1222 recipients whose second dose came at about 4 weeks and those whose second dose came at about 12 weeks were combined into one group, since spike-specific TCR depth and breadth did not differ between the two schedules. TCR sequencing covered over 230 trial participants: 207 given two doses of AZD1222 and 26 given two doses of MenACWY control vaccine. Trial participants were enrolled by age into subgroups of 18-55, 56-69 and 70-plus years, and approximately 150, 30 and 60 TCR-sequenced participants, respectively, were included in these subgroups.

Study-wide conclusions, independent of this receptor: CD4 TCRs associated with the vaccine covered the entire spike protein, and the dominant responses were in regions 160-218 and 743-854. In the small 56-69-year group, the increase in depth fell short of significance, most likely because of low power. No day 14 peak-response samples were available, so repertoires were characterized only after the peak T cell response. Epitopes outside the regions mutated in the B.1.351 and B.1.1.7 variants were reportedly recognized by nearly half of the unique spike-specific TCRs. Participants were mostly white British, with more females than males. The authors suggested clonal diversity may have been underestimated. After two AZD1222 doses, both the breadth and the depth of spike-specific TCRs were significantly higher than at day 0 and than in MenACWY recipients. Conclusions about previously exposed vaccinees are limited, since just five to seven AZD1222 recipients were seropositive for SARS-CoV-2 at baseline.

This chain is built from TRBV25-1 and TRBJ1-4; no D gene can be assigned with confidence. The sequencing used peripheral blood, collected on day 0 of AZD1222 vaccination. The TCR originated in an adult in good health. The CDR3 in this case is CASSESPTGEKLFF. The nucleotides are TGTGCCAGCAGTGAGAGCCCGACGGGGGAAAAACTGTTTTTT.